This T cell receptor (beta chain) is from a study of T-cell reconstitution after alpha-beta-depleted transplantation in children. The TCRbeta library was prepared with unique molecular identifiers. TCRdb used MiXCR to reprocess the PCR reads, holding one entry per CDR3 protein. The table lists about 260,000 distinct CDR3 sequences, around 7.5% of them singletons. Trimming cost V 3 bases and J 2 bases; bases outside gene matches: 27. The CDR3 runs 22 residues. The source is a male patient between 10 and 17 years old who had a stem cell transplant for acute lymphoblastic leukemia, so the T cells may come from the graft donor. This specimen was PBMCs, mostly from graft donor cells, taken 180 days after TCRalphabeta/CD19-depleted stem cell transplant. The V call is TRBV12-3 or TRBV12-4, the J call TRBJ2-7; TRBD1 matches at 8 bases. For the CDR3, the DNA is TGTGCCAGCAGTTTTATGGGTTTGTCCCGGGACAGGAACAATCCTTTGGCCTACGAGCAGTACTTC. Translated: CASSFMGLSRDRNNPLAYEQYF.